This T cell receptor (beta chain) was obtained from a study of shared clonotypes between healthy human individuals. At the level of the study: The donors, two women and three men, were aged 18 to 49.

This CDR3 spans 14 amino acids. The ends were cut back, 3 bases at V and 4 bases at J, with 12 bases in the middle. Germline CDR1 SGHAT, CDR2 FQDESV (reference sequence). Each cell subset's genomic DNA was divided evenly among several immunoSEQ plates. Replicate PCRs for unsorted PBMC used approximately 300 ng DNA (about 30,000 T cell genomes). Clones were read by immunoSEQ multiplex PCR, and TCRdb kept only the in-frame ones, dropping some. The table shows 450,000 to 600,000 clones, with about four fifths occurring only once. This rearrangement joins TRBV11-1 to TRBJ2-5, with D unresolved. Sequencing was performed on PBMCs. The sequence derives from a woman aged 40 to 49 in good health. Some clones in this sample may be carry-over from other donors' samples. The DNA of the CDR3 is TGTGCCAGCAGCTTGGGCTACCCGGGAGAGACCCAGTACTTC. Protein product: CASSLGYPGETQYF.